This TCR beta chain was identified during a study of a mutant IDH1 vaccine in newly diagnosed glioma. Note on this clone: Antigen specificity is unknown.

General study points: Pseudoprogression apparently lacked any relation to changes in top peripheral T cell clonotypes.

Time point specified: week 35, safety follow-up. Alongside topical imiquimod, each dose of vaccine comprised 300 ug of mutant IDH1 20-mer peptide. At weeks 1, 3, 5, 7, 11, 15, 19 and 23, patients received a vaccination, eight in all. Diagnosis in the donors showed new WHO grade 3 or 4 astrocytomas that were IDH1-mutant and ATRX-lost. CDR1 and CDR2 (germline): SEHNR, FQNEAQ (reference sequence). The V gene lost 0 bases and the J gene lost 2 bases, with 18 bases spanning the gap. The CDR3 is made up of 18 amino acids. The data were produced by immunoSEQ multiplex PCR, yet TCRdb's version contains in-frame clones alone and is incomplete. The table lists under 50,000 clones, 88% of them singletons.

This rearrangement joins TRBV7-9 to TRBJ2-3; D perhaps matches TRBD1 (6 bases). This receptor was obtained from a woman aged 40 to 49 with glioma. The material sequenced was PBMCs, taken from a glioma patient whose treatment included an IDH1 peptide vaccine. The CDR3 DNA is TGTGCCAGCAGCTTAGCGGTAGGGGGTAGCTTGGTCACAGATACGCAGTATTTT. Translation gives CASSLAVGGSLVTDTQYF. Full variable domain (missing parts from reference TRBV7-9 and TRBJ2-3): DTGVSQNPRHKITKRGQNVTFRCDPISEHNRLYWYRQTLGQGPEFLTYFQNEAQLEKSRLLSDRFSAERPKGSFSTLEIQRTEQGDSAMYLCASSLAVGGSLVTDTQYFGPGTRLTVL.